This T cell receptor beta chain was captured in a study of blood T cell repertoires in COVID-19. Study-level background: Donors in the United States, Italy and Spain gave samples during acute or convalescent COVID-19.

The CDR3 runs 16 residues. Germline V lookup: CDR1 SGHTA, CDR2 FQGTGA. Losses at the gene ends were 1 base for V and 7 bases for J; bases not matched to a gene: 7. In the authors' methods: Reference gene primer amplification in the assay estimated nucleated cell counts. Produced via immunoSEQ multiplex PCR; TCRdb's table is partial and in-frame only. V, J and clone size are those of that table, while D and trimming were read from the DNA. The top ten hold around a tenth of the sample, which has about 100,000 clones, around 87% seen once. Sequenced sample: peripheral blood. The TCR was taken from a woman aged 25-40 years with acute or convalescent COVID-19. The chain employs TRBV7-3 and TRBJ2-2; 9 bases map to TRBD1. The CDR3 region has the DNA TGTGCCAGCAGCTTAAGGGCACAGGGGGCGGGCGGGGAGCTGTTTTTT. It encodes CASSLRAQGAGGELFF.